The source of this T cell receptor beta chain is a study of Graves' ophthalmopathy and Graves' hyperthyroidism. Overall study: At initial diagnosis, peripheral blood was obtained, and this preceded any treatment.

Study findings and constraints: Ophthalmopathy progression cases were predicted by the model with approximately 71% sensitivity and 72% to 80% specificity. Blood was where most expanded thyroid clonotypes above 0.001 frequency also turned up.

V was cut by 7 bases and J by 4 bases, with 7 bases left in between. CDR3 length: 11 residues. The germline V gene encodes CDR1 MNHNS and CDR2 SASEGT. Amplified material comprised TCR beta CDR3 regions derived from RNA transcripts. First-round RT-PCR relied on HTBI primers, and a second-round multiplex PCR came next. MiXCR, applied by TCRdb to the multiplex PCR reads, yields one record per CDR3 protein. The sample has fewer than 650,000 distinct CDR3 sequences, over 20% seen once. Stable hyperthyroid donors showed no ophthalmopathy during 18 months follow-up. This clonotype was seen more than once but under ten times. Its antigen is still unknown.

The receptor's source is a woman aged 18-29 years with stable Graves' hyperthyroidism. Some clones in this sample may be carry-over from other donors' samples. The source material was peripheral blood. This sequence joins TRBV6-1 and TRBJ1-1, with D hard to call. This CDR3 is CASKGCTEAFF. The CDR3 DNA reads as TGTGCCAGCAAGGGCTGCACTGAAGCTTTCTTT.